This TCR beta chain is from a study of cytomegalovirus exposure and HLA in healthy donors. Study-wide context: Findings of an earlier analysis included roughly 110 million unique TCR beta sequences from about 180 million T cells.

This CDR3 is built from 15 residues. Per the germline V gene, CDR1 is MNHEY and CDR2 is SMNVEV (reference sequence). V lost 3 bases, J lost 7 bases, and 19 bases lay in between. The PCR contained 60 Vbeta and 13 Jbeta primers. TCRdb's table, derived via immunoSEQ multiplex PCR, lists solely in-frame clones and lacks some. The sample shows a few hundred thousand clones, 81% of them seen only once. Study-level results: An assumption of roughly uniform sequencing depth across donors underlay the presence/absence analyses. According to reports, the classifier identified cytomegalovirus status with high specificity and sensitivity.

On this clone itself: The antigen is unknown.

The sequenced material came from PBMCs. This TCR derives from an older woman in good health and CMV-seropositive. The chain has TRBV27 and TRBJ2-7, with D maybe TRBD2 (6 bases). CDR3 DNA sequence: TGTGCCAGCAGTTTTCGACTAGAGGGGAAGGGGGAGCAGTACTTC. This encodes CASSFRLEGKGEQYF.